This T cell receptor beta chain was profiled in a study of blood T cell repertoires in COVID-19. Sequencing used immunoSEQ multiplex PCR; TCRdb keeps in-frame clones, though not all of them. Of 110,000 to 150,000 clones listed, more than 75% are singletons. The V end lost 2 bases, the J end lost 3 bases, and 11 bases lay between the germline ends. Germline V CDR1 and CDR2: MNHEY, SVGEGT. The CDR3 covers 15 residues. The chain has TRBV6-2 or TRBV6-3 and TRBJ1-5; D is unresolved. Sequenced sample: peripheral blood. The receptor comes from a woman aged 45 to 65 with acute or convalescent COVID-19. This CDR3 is CASSYDGGYNQPQHF. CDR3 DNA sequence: TGTGCCAGCAGTTACGACGGAGGGTACAATCAGCCCCAGCATTTT.